Below, 11 T cell receptor beta chains from the same sample are listed, as sequenced in a study of post-analysis software for immune sequencing data. Overall study results and limits: With TRBV5-6, TRBV5-1 and TRBV20-1 included, about five TRBV segments were more frequent in patients than in controls.

Included in the TCR beta cDNA libraries were unique molecular identifiers. Using its own MiXCR run on the PCR reads, TCRdb lists one record per CDR3 protein. The sample comprises some 700,000 distinct CDR3 sequences, approximately 60% of which are singletons, and about 11% rests with the top ten. For these TCRs, the target antigens are not known. Sequencing was done on a sample of blood. These receptor sequences come from a girl between 2 and 10 years old with multiple sclerosis.

This clonotype showed up just once. The gene calls are TRBV29-1 and TRBJ1-1, with a weak D call TRBD1 (5 bases). V was trimmed by 5 bases and J by 3 bases, leaving 13 bases between them. Germline V gene sequence: CDR1 SQVTM, CDR2 ANQGSEA. This CDR3 contains 13 residues. This chain's CDR3 is CSVLRQGYTEAFF. CDR3 DNA sequence: TGCAGCGTTCTGCGGCAGGGTTACACTGAAGCTTTCTTT.

This clonotype showed up just a few times. The V call is TRBV29-1, the J call TRBJ2-1; 12 nucleotides align to TRBD2. V lost 5 bases to trimming and J lost 0 bases; unmatched junction nucleotides: 5. Germline V lookup: CDR1 SQVTM, CDR2 ANQGSEA. The CDR3 contains 16 residues. CDR3 coding DNA: TGCAGCGTTATCCTAGCGGGGGGGAGCTCCTACAATGAGCAGTTCTTC. Residues: CSVILAGGSSYNEQFF.

The chain couples TRBV12-3 or TRBV12-4 to TRBJ2-1, with TRBD1 matching over 8 bases. The CDR3 contains 11 residues. V gave up 7 bases and J gave up 15 bases; unmatched junction bases: 8. The CDR3 loop is CASTAGQVPFF. In nucleotides, the CDR3 is TGTGCCAGCACCGCGGGACAGGTTCCGTTCTTC.

The genes are TRBV2 and TRBJ2-1; 7 nucleotides agree with TRBD2. Trimming removed 8 bases from V and 6 bases from J; junction bases left unmatched: 7. Per the germline V gene, CDR1 is SNHLY and CDR2 is FYNNEI. The CDR3 totals 13 residues. The CDR3 region is CASGRAPPNEQFF. Written as DNA, the CDR3 is TGTGCCAGCGGGAGGGCCCCCCCCAATGAGCAGTTCTTC.

This clonotype was observed a few times. J is TRBJ2-7 and V is TRBV3-1; D unresolved. Germline lookup yields CDR1 LGHDT and CDR2 YNNKEL (reference sequence). Trimming took 3 bases from V and 0 from J, leaving 6 bases between them. This CDR3 has 13 residues. The CDR3: CASSQLPSYEQYF. DNA of the CDR3: TGTGCCAGCAGCCAGCTACCCTCCTACGAGCAGTACTTC.

Only one count was recorded for this clonotype. The V call is TRBV12-3 or TRBV12-4, the J call TRBJ2-7, with D maybe TRBD1 (5 bases). V lost 1 base and J lost 6, with 13 bases in between. The CDR3 is 14 amino acids. The CDR3 DNA is TGTGCCAGCAGTTTAGGCAGGGATAGCTGCGAGCAGTACTTC. Amino acid sequence: CASSLGRDSCEQYF.

This clonotype turned up a few times. The chain recombines TRBV11-2 with TRBJ2-1; 11 positions match TRBD1. V was clipped by 0 bases and J by 3 bases; unmatched bases: 4. This CDR3 has 17 residues. The germline gives CDR1 SGHAT, CDR2 FQNNGV. CDR3 DNA sequence: TGTGCCAGCAGCTTAGATCGGGGGACAGGGGGCTACAATGAGCAGTTCTTC. This codes for CASSLDRGTGGYNEQFF.

This clonotype was counted only a few times. The chain couples TRBV15 to TRBJ1-1, with unresolved D. Germline lookup yields CDR1 LNHNV and CDR2 YYDKDF (reference sequence). The CDR3 consists of 13 residues. V lost 1 base and J lost 6, with 9 bases in between. DNA of the CDR3: TGTGCCACCAGCAGAGGCGGCTACGCTGAAGCTTTCTTT. Protein sequence: CATSRGGYAEAFF.

The genes are TRBV20-1 and TRBJ1-5; no reliable D call. Germline assignment: CDR1 DFQATT and CDR2 SNEGSKA (reference sequence). This CDR3 has 15 amino acids. Trimming cost V 3 bases and J 2 bases, with 14 bases left between them. CDR3 amino acids: CSASPAGGGNQPQHF. CDR3 sequence (DNA): TGCAGTGCTAGCCCCGCAGGAGGCGGCAATCAGCCCCAGCATTTT.

This chain connects TRBV5-1 to TRBJ2-5; 7 bases agree with TRBD2. This CDR3 has 15 residues. The V gene's germline CDR1 is SGHRS and CDR2 YFSETQ. Trimming removed 2 bases from V and 5 bases from J; junction bases left unmatched: 9. CDR3 sequence: CASSFRAGVRETQYF. The CDR3 nucleotides read TGCGCCAGCAGCTTTAGGGCGGGAGTAAGGGAGACCCAGTACTTC.

In this sample, this clonotype turned up a few times. The genes are TRBV10-3 and TRBJ2-7; the D gene is possibly TRBD1 (6 bases). The CDR3 loop spans 13 amino acids. Germline V gene lookup returns CDR1 ENHRY and CDR2 SYGVKD. Trimming shortened V by 2 bases and J by 6 bases, and 11 bases separated the two germline ends. The CDR3 DNA reads TGTGCCATCAGTGAGGACAGGTTGAGCGAGCAGTACTTC. It is translated as CAISEDRLSEQYF.